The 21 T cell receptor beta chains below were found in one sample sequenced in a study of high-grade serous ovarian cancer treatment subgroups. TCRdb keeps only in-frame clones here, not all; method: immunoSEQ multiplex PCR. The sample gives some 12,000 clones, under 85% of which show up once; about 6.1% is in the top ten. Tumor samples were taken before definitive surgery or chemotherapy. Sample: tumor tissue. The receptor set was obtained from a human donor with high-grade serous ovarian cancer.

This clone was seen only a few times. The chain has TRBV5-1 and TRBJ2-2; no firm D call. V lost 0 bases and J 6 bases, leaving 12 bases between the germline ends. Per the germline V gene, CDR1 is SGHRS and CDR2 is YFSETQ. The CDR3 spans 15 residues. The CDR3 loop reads CASSLAGEGAGELFF. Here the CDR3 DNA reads TGCGCCAGCAGCTTGGCCGGTGAAGGAGCCGGGGAGCTGTTTTTT.

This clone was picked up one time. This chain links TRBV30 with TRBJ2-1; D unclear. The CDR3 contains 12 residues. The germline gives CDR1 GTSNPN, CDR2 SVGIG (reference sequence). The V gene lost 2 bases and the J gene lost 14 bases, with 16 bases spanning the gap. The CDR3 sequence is CAWSMTAGREFF. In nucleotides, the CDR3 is TGTGCCTGGAGTATGACCGCAGGACGGGAGTTCTTC.

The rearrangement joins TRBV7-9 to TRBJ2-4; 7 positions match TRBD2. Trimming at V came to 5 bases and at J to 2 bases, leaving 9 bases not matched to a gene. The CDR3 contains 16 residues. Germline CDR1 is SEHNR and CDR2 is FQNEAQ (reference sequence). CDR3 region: CASSPRTSQSKNIQYF. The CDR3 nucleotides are TGTGCCAGCAGCCCGAGGACTAGTCAATCCAAAAACATTCAGTACTTC.

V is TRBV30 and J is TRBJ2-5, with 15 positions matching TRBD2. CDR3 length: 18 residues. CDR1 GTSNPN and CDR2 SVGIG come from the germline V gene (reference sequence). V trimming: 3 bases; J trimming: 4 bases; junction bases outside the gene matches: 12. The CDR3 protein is CAWRGQGTSGRLGETQYF. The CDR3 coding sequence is TGTGCCTGGAGGGGGCAAGGGACTAGCGGGAGGTTGGGAGAGACCCAGTACTTC.

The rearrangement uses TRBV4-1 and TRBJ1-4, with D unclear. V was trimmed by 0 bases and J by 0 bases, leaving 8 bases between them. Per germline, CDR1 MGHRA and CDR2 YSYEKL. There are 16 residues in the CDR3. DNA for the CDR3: TGCGCCAGCAGCCAAGATTGGCCAGCAACTAATGAAAAACTGTTTTTT. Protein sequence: CASSQDWPATNEKLFF.

The CDR3 spells CASSADRTGIYEQYF. The CDR3 DNA reads TGCGCCAGCAGCGCGGATAGGACAGGGATTTACGAGCAGTACTTC. The J gene is TRBJ2-7, the V gene TRBV5-1, with TRBD1 matching over 8 bases. CDR3 size: 15 residues. The germline V gene encodes CDR1 SGHRS and CDR2 YFSETQ. After removal of 4 bases from V and 4 bases from J, the junction contained 10 bases not matched to a gene.

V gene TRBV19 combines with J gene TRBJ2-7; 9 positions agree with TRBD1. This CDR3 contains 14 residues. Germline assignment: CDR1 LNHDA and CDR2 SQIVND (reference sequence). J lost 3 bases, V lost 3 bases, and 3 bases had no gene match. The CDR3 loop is CASSMTGGIYEQYF. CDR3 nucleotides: TGTGCCAGTAGTATGACAGGGGGTATCTACGAGCAGTACTTC.

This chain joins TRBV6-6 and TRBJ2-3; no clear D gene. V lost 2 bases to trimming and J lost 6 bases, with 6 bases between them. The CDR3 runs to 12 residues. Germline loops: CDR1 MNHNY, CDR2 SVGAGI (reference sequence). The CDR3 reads CASSYGRDTQYF. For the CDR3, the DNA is TGTGCCAGCAGTTACGGGCGCGATACGCAGTATTTT.

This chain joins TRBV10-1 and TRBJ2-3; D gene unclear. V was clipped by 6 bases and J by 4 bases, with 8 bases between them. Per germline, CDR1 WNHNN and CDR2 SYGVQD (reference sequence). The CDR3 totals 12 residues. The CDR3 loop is CASRAASDTQYF. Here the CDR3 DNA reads TGCGCCAGCAGGGCAGCCTCAGATACGCAGTATTTT.

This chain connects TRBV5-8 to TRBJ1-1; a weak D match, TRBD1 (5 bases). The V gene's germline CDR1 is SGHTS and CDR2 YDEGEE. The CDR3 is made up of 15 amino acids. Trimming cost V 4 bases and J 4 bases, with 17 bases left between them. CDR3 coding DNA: TGTGCCAGCAGCCCGAGGGTTGGGGCTGTCACTGAAGCTTTCTTT. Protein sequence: CASSPRVGAVTEAFF.

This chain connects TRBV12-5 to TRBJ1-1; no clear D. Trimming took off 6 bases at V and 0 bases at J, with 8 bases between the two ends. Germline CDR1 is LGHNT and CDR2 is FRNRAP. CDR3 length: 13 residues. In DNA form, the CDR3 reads TGTGCTAGTGGCCTGACCATGAACACTGAAGCTTTCTTT. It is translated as CASGLTMNTEAFF.

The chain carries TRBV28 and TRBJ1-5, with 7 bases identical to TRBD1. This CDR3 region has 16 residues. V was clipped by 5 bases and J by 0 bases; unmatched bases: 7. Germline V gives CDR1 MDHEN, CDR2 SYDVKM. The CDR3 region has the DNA TGTGCCAGCAGTCTACATCAGGGGGATAGCAATCAGCCCCAGCATTTT. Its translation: CASSLHQGDSNQPQHF. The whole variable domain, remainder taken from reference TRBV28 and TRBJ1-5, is DVKVTQSSRYLVKRTGEKVFLECVQDMDHENMFWYRQDPGLGLRLIYFSYDVKMKEKGDIPEGYSVSREKKERFSLILESASTNQTSMYLCASSLHQGDSNQPQHFGDGTRLSIL.

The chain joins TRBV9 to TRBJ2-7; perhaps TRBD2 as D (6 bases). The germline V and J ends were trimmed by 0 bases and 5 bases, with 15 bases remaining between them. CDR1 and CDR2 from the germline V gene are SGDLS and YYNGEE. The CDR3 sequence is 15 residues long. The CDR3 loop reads CASSVDGGGGHEQYF. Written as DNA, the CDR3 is TGTGCCAGCAGCGTAGACGGGGGAGGAGGCCACGAGCAGTACTTC.

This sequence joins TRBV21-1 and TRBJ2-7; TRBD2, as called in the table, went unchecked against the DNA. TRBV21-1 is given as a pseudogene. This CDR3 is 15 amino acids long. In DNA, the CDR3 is TGTGCCAGCAGGGAATTTGGCGGGAGGCTGGACGAGCAGTACTTC. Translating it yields CASREFGGRLDEQYF.

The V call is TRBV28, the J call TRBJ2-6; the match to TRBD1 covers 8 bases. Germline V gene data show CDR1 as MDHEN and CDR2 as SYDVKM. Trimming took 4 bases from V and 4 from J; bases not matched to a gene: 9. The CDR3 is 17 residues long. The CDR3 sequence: CASSSGRGLTGANVLTF. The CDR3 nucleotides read TGTGCCAGCAGTTCAGGCAGGGGGCTTACAGGGGCCAACGTCCTGACTTTC.

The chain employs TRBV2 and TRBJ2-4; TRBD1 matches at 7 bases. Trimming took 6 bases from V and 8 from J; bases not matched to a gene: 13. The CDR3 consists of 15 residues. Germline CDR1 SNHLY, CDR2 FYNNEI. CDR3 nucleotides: TGTGCCAGCAGCGGCTACGAGGGGGCATATGACATTCAGTACTTC. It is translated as CASSGYEGAYDIQYF.

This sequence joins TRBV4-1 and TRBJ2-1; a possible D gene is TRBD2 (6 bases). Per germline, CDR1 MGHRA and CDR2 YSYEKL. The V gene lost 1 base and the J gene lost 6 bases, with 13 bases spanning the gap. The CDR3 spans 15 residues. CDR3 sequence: CASSQVGASANEQFF. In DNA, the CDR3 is TGCGCCAGCAGCCAAGTCGGGGCTAGCGCCAATGAGCAGTTCTTC.

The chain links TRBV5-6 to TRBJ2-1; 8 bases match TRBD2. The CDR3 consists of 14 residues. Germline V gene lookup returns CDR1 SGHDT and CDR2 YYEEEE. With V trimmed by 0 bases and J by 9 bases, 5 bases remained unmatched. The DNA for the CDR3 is TGTGCCAGCAGCTTGGTTAGCGGGGAGGCTGAGCAGTTCTTC. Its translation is CASSLVSGEAEQFF.

The CDR3 loop reads CASIGQGDNEQFF. In DNA form, the CDR3 reads TGTGCCAGCATAGGACAGGGCGACAATGAGCAGTTCTTC. This sequence joins TRBV2 and TRBJ2-1, with 8 bases matching TRBD1. Germline assignment: CDR1 SNHLY and CDR2 FYNNEI. Trimming cost V 7 bases and J 5 bases; bases outside gene matches: 4. The CDR3 spans 13 residues.

The CDR3 sequence: CASSLGTAVPQHF. The CDR3 coding sequence is TGTGCCAGCAGCTTAGGGACTGCCGTACCCCAGCATTTT. The J gene is TRBJ1-5, the V gene TRBV11-2; D is ambiguous. Germline V gives CDR1 SGHAT, CDR2 FQNNGV. Trimming cost V 1 base and J 10 bases, with 11 bases left between them. This CDR3 has 13 amino acids. Together with reference TRBV11-2 and TRBJ1-5, the CDR3 gives the full variable domain: EAGVAQSPRYKIIEKRQSVAFWCNPISGHATLYWYQQILGQGPKLLIQFQNNGVVDDSQLPKDRFSAERLKGVDSTLKIQPAKLEDSAVYLCASSLGTAVPQHFGDGTRLSIL.

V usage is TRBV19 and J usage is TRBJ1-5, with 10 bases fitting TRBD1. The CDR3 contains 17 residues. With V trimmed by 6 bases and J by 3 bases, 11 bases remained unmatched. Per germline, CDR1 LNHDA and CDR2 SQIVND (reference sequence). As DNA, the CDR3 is TGTGCCAGTAGCCGAAGGGACAGGGGTGGGAACAATCAGCCCCAGCATTTT. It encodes CASSRRDRGGNNQPQHF.